The 19 T cell receptor beta chains presented below share a single source sample, sequenced in a study of cytomegalovirus exposure and HLA in healthy donors. PCR primers comprised 60 Vbeta and 13 Jbeta primers. Libraries were prepared by immunoSEQ multiplex PCR; TCRdb keeps only in-frame clonotypes and omits some of them. The sample data list 130,000 or so clones. Material for sequencing was PBMCs. These receptors all come from a woman aged 18-29 years in good health and CMV-seronegative.

The chain links TRBV18 to TRBJ2-2; 9 nucleotides line up with TRBD1. With 0 bases clipped from V and 6 bases from J, the junction kept 2 bases outside the gene matches. The length of the CDR3 is 15 residues. Germline V gives CDR1 KGHSH, CDR2 LQKENI. The CDR3 region is CASSPPGQGSGELFF. In DNA, the CDR3 is TGTGCCAGCTCACCACCGGGACAGGGATCCGGGGAGCTGTTTTTT.

The chain carries TRBV14 and TRBJ2-3; TRBD2 is a possible D gene (5 bases). This CDR3 has 16 amino acids. V lost 3 bases and J 0 bases, leaving 13 bases between the germline ends. Germline CDR1 SGHDN, CDR2 FVKESK. The CDR3 loop is CASSHRRDSSTDTQYF. The CDR3 coding sequence is TGTGCCAGCAGCCACAGACGGGATTCTAGCACAGATACGCAGTATTTT.

The chain joins TRBV9 to TRBJ2-2, with D possibly matching TRBD1 (6 bases). Germline V gene lookup returns CDR1 SGDLS and CDR2 YYNGEE. The V and J ends lost 4 bases and 1 base respectively, with 11 bases between them. This CDR3 contains 15 residues. As DNA, the CDR3 is TGTGCCAGCAGCTTAATGACAGGGAACACCGGGGAGCTGTTTTTT. This sequence encodes CASSLMTGNTGELFF.

The gene calls are TRBV5-1 and TRBJ1-6; no definite D call. This CDR3 spans 12 amino acids. Germline V lookup: CDR1 SGHRS, CDR2 YFSETQ. Trimming pared 0 bases from V and 9 bases from J, leaving 4 bases between. The chain's CDR3 is CASSLGSSPLHF. In DNA, the CDR3 is TGCGCCAGCAGCTTGGGGAGTTCACCCCTCCACTTT. Filled out from reference TRBV5-1 and TRBJ1-6, the complete variable domain reads KAGVTQTPRYLIKTRGQQVTLSCSPISGHRSVSWYQQTPGQGLQFLFEYFSETQRNKGNFPGRFSGRQFSNSRSEMNVSTLELGDSALYLCASSLGSSPLHFGNGTRLTVT.

About this clone itself: Other nucleotide sequences from this sample produce the same CDR3. This rearrangement joins TRBV11-2 to TRBJ2-7, with a possible D match to TRBD2 (6 bases). Trimming removed 5 bases at V and 3 bases at J, with 14 bases between. CDR1 and CDR2 from the germline V gene are SGHAT and FQNNGV. CDR3 length: 14 residues. CDR3 nucleotide sequence: TGTGCCAGCAGCCCCGGGACTGAGGGCTACGAGCAGTACTTC. It specifies CASSPGTEGYEQYF.

The CDR3 loop is CASSIGTAEGYTF. CDR3 DNA: TGTGCCAGTAGTATTGGGACAGCGGAAGGCTACACCTTC. The chain has TRBV19 and TRBJ1-2, with 7 bases identical to TRBD1. The CDR3 is 13 residues long. The junction had 6 bases not matched to a gene; V was cut back by 3 bases and J by 8 bases. Germline CDR1 reads LNHDA; CDR2 reads SQIVND (reference sequence).

The chain joins TRBV6-5 to TRBJ2-3; weak D call: TRBD2 (6 bases). This CDR3 region has 14 residues. With 5 bases removed from V and 4 bases from J, the gap between germline ends came to 13 bases. CDR1 is MNHEY and CDR2 is SVGAGI in the germline V gene. The CDR3 protein is CASSKGTGSDTQYF. The CDR3 DNA reads as TGTGCCAGCAGTAAAGGGACTGGCTCAGATACGCAGTATTTT.

J is TRBJ1-3 and V is TRBV18; 9 bases agree with TRBD1. Losses at the gene ends were 3 bases for V and 7 bases for J; bases not matched to a gene: 7. The CDR3 spans 15 residues. CDR1 and CDR2 (germline): KGHSH, LQKENI. CDR3 DNA sequence: TGTGCCAGCTCACCCAAACAGGGGGCTGAGAACACCATATATTTT. This sequence encodes CASSPKQGAENTIYF.

The V and J genes are TRBV6-5 and TRBJ1-3; 10 bases agree with TRBD1. This CDR3 comprises 15 residues. CDR1 is MNHEY, CDR2 SVGAGI, per germline. Trimming removed 6 bases from V and 3 bases from J; junction bases left unmatched: 5. CDR3 in amino acids: CASRPTGGYGNTIYF. CDR3 coding DNA: TGTGCCAGCAGGCCGACAGGGGGCTATGGAAACACCATATATTTT.

The genes are TRBV7-9 and TRBJ2-5; the match to TRBD2 covers 10 bases. CDR1 and CDR2 from the germline V gene are SEHNR and FQNEAQ (reference sequence). This CDR3 has 18 residues. Trimming removed 4 bases from V and 1 base from J; junction bases left unmatched: 12. The CDR3 region is CASSSRLAGVYPQETQYF. Here the CDR3 DNA reads TGTGCCAGCAGCTCAAGGCTAGCGGGAGTCTATCCCCAAGAGACCCAGTACTTC.

The CDR3 coding sequence is TGTGCCAGCAGTGACTCGCGAAGATCCTATGGCTACACCTTC. Translated, it gives CASSDSRRSYGYTF. This chain connects TRBV6-4 to TRBJ1-2; D remains ambiguous. CDR1 and CDR2 from the germline V gene are MRHNA and SNTAGT. There are 14 residues in the CDR3. Trimming took 0 bases from V and 4 from J, leaving 9 bases between them.

The chain links TRBV19 to TRBJ1-5; TRBD1 is a possible D gene (5 bases). Trimming pared 7 bases from V and 5 bases from J, leaving 15 bases between. CDR1 LNHDA and CDR2 SQIVND come from the germline V gene (reference sequence). The CDR3 is made up of 14 amino acids. The CDR3 region is CASKAPGLHQPQHF. CDR3 DNA sequence: TGTGCCAGTAAGGCCCCGGGACTCCATCAGCCCCAGCATTTT.

V gene TRBV7-9 combines with J gene TRBJ1-1, with D maybe TRBD1 (6 bases). Germline V CDR1 and CDR2: SEHNR, FQNEAQ (reference sequence). The V end lost 0 bases, the J end lost 6 bases, and 14 bases lay between the germline ends. The CDR3 length is 15 residues. The CDR3 DNA is TGTGCCAGCAGCTTAGCGCAGGGGTCCTTCGCTGAAGCTTTCTTT. It encodes CASSLAQGSFAEAFF.

The rearrangement joins TRBV6-5 to TRBJ1-2; the match to TRBD1 covers 9 bases. The CDR3 is 15 residues long. With V trimmed by 7 bases and J by 4 bases, 10 bases remained unmatched. Germline CDR1 reads MNHEY; CDR2 reads SVGAGI. In DNA form, the CDR3 reads TGTGCCAGCAACCAATTACAGGGGGCACTCTATGGCTACACCTTC. The encoded protein is CASNQLQGALYGYTF.

CDR3 DNA sequence: TGTGCCAGCAGAACCTCAGGGGGCGATGGCTACACCTTC. Its translation: CASRTSGGDGYTF. V and J are TRBV6-5 and TRBJ1-2, with 8 bases fitting TRBD1. V was clipped by 6 bases and J by 6 bases; unmatched bases: 6. Per the germline V gene, CDR1 is MNHEY and CDR2 is SVGAGI. The CDR3 is 13 amino acids.

The rearrangement uses TRBV15 and TRBJ1-2, with 9 bases identical to TRBD1. The ends lost 1 base at V and 5 bases at J; junction bases unmatched: 5. The V gene's germline CDR1 is LNHNV and CDR2 YYDKDF (reference sequence). There are 15 residues in the CDR3. The CDR3 nucleotides are TGTGCCACCAGCAGAGCGGGACAGGGTATATATGGCTACACCTTC. Protein: CATSRAGQGIYGYTF.

The V and J genes are TRBV5-1 and TRBJ2-2; 7 bases are a match to TRBD2. With V trimmed by 1 base and J by 3 bases, 12 bases remained unmatched. The CDR3 runs to 18 residues. Germline V CDR1 and CDR2: SGHRS, YFSETQ. CDR3 residues: CASSLIPPREQDTGELFF. For the CDR3, the DNA is TGCGCCAGCAGCTTGATCCCCCCGCGGGAGCAGGACACCGGGGAGCTGTTTTTT.

The V call is TRBV7-8, the J call TRBJ2-1, with 14 bases matching TRBD2. The germline V gene encodes CDR1 SGHVS and CDR2 FQNEAQ. The CDR3 runs 16 residues. The V gene end was trimmed by 4 bases and the J gene end by 9 bases; junction bases not matched to a gene: 8. As DNA, the CDR3 is TGTGCCAGCAGCTCACCGGGACTAGCGGGAGTAGGTGAGCAGTTCTTC. Residues: CASSSPGLAGVGEQFF.

The chain couples TRBV10-3 to TRBJ2-2; 9 nucleotides line up with TRBD2. Trimming took 3 bases from V and 1 from J; bases not matched to a gene: 9. The CDR3 is 18 residues long. CDR1 and CDR2 (germline): ENHRY, SYGVKD. The DNA of the CDR3 is TGTGCCATCAGTGAATGGGGGAGCGGGAGGATGAACACCGGGGAGCTGTTTTTT. Translating it yields CAISEWGSGRMNTGELFF.